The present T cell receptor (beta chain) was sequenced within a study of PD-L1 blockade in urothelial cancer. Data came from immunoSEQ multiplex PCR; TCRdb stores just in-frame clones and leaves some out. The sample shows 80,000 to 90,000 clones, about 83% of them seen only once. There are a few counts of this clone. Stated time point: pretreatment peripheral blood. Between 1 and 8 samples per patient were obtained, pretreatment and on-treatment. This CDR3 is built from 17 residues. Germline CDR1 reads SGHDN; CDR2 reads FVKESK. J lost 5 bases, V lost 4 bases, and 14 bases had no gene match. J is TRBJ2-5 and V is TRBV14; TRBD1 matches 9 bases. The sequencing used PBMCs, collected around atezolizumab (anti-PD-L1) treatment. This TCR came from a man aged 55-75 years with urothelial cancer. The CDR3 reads CASSPDRGSVSAETQYF. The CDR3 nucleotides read TGTGCCAGCAGCCCGGACAGGGGAAGTGTATCGGCGGAGACCCAGTACTTC.